What follows are 7 T cell receptor beta chains derived from one specimen sequenced in a study of blood T cell repertoires in COVID-19. Generated by immunoSEQ multiplex PCR, the TCRdb table keeps only in-frame clones and is missing some. This sample yields about 190,000 clones, of which approximately 80% are seen a single time; around 21% belongs to the top ten. Sample: peripheral blood. Source of these receptors: a human donor in a cohort sampled during active COVID-19.

The V and J genes are TRBV6-5 and TRBJ1-1; 9 bases are shared with TRBD1. V shed 3 bases and J 11 bases; nucleotides not matched to a gene: 4. Per germline, CDR1 MNHEY and CDR2 SVGAGI. The CDR3 is made up of 12 amino acids. In DNA form, the CDR3 reads TGTGCCAGCAGTTATCTACAGGGGGCGGCTTTCTTT. This codes for CASSYLQGAAFF.

This chain connects TRBV7-9 to TRBJ1-1; D is ambiguous. This CDR3 contains 14 residues. Germline V gives CDR1 SEHNR, CDR2 FQNEAQ (reference sequence). V lost 0 bases and J 6 bases, leaving 11 bases between the germline ends. The CDR3 DNA sequence: TGTGCCAGCAGCTTAGCGTCGGTAACCGCTGAAGCTTTCTTT. It encodes CASSLASVTAEAFF.

This clone has only one observation. The chain employs TRBV2 and TRBJ2-3; TRBD1 agrees at 7 bases. The junction had 6 bases not matched to a gene; V was cut back by 6 bases and J by 0 bases. The CDR3 extends over 15 amino acids. CDR1 SNHLY and CDR2 FYNNEI come from the germline V gene. CDR3 in DNA: TGTGCCAGCAGGACCGGGACAGAAAGCACAGATACGCAGTATTTT. Translated, it gives CASRTGTESTDTQYF.

The genes are TRBV3-1 (or the pseudogene TRBV3-2) and TRBJ2-7; 8 bases are shared with TRBD2. V trimming: 0 bases; J trimming: 6 bases; junction bases outside the gene matches: 1. Germline CDR1 and CDR2: LGHDT and YNNKEL (reference sequence). The CDR3 runs to 13 residues. The CDR3 spells CASSQDRGGEQYV. In DNA form, the CDR3 reads TGTGCCAGCAGCCAAGATCGGGGGGGCGAGCAGTACGTC.

This chain joins TRBV5-4 and TRBJ2-5; 7 bases line up with TRBD2. The junction had 3 bases not matched to a gene; V was cut back by 0 bases and J by 1 base. The CDR3 length is 15 residues. CDR1 and CDR2 from the germline V gene are SGHNT and YYREEE (reference sequence). The CDR3 region is CASSLVGRVQETQYF. The CDR3 bases are TGTGCCAGCAGCTTGGTTGGGAGGGTCCAAGAGACCCAGTACTTC.

The chain recombines TRBV6-2 or TRBV6-3 with TRBJ2-5; a weak D match, TRBD2 (6 bases). The V gene's germline CDR1 is MNHEY and CDR2 SVGEGT. The CDR3 is made up of 12 amino acids. V was pared by 5 bases and J by 5 bases, with 9 bases between. CDR3 DNA: TGTGCCAGCAGTGGAGGGGTCGAGACCCAGTACTTC. The encoded protein is CASSGGVETQYF.

The chain carries TRBV2 and TRBJ1-1; no firm D call. Germline V CDR1 and CDR2: SNHLY, FYNNEI. V was cut by 7 bases and J by 1 base, with 13 bases left in between. This CDR3 is built from 14 residues. The DNA of the CDR3 is TGTGCCAGCACCCCGGCGGGGAGGAACACTGAAGCTTTCTTT. Protein product: CASTPAGRNTEAFF.